What follows are 8 T cell receptor beta chains derived from one specimen sequenced in a study of blood T cell repertoires in COVID-19. The method was immunoSEQ multiplex PCR; TCRdb's version includes in-frame clones alone and lacks a portion of them. The repertoire includes 130,000 or so clones, around 89% of them detected once, and roughly 18% sits in the top ten. Sequences were obtained from peripheral blood. These receptors came from a man over 45 with active or convalescent COVID-19.

This chain joins TRBV5-4 and TRBJ2-2, with TRBD2 as a possible D gene (6 bases). Deletions cut 4 bases from V and 2 bases from J, with 18 bases between. Germline CDR1 and CDR2: SGHNT and YYREEE (reference sequence). This CDR3 has 17 residues. The chain's CDR3 is CASSLSVRGANTGELFF. Here the CDR3 DNA reads TGTGCCAGCAGCCTGTCGGTGCGGGGTGCTAACACCGGGGAGCTGTTTTTT.

There are a few counts of this clone. The chain combines TRBV10-1 with TRBJ2-3; TRBD2 matches 8 bases. CDR1 is WNHNN, CDR2 SYGVQD, per germline (reference sequence). The CDR3 spans 16 residues. Trimming cost V 0 bases and J 3 bases; bases outside gene matches: 5. In DNA form, the CDR3 reads TGCGCCAGCAGTGAGTCAGGGCGGGAGGTTACAGATACGCAGTATTTT. Protein sequence: CASSESGREVTDTQYF.

The chain links TRBV18 to TRBJ1-3, with D possibly being TRBD1 (6 bases). V lost 3 bases and J lost 4, with 10 bases in between. This CDR3 spans 14 amino acids. Germline V gene lookup returns CDR1 KGHSH and CDR2 LQKENI. The CDR3 here is CASSPTGNGNTIYF. The CDR3 DNA reads TGTGCCAGCTCACCCACAGGGAACGGAAACACCATATATTTT. Supplemented by reference TRBV18 and TRBJ1-3, the full variable domain reads NAGVMQNPRHLVRRRGQEARLRCSPMKGHSHVYWYRQLPEEGLKFMVYLQKENIIDESGMPKERFSAEFPKEGPSILRIQQVVRGDSAAYFCASSPTGNGNTIYFGEGSWLTVV.

This clone was observed a few times. V is TRBV5-1 and J is TRBJ2-1; 10 nucleotides align to TRBD1. Losses at the gene ends were 4 bases for V and 8 bases for J; bases not matched to a gene: 9. This CDR3 spans 15 amino acids. The germline V gene has CDR1 SGHRS and CDR2 YFSETQ. CDR3 sequence (DNA): TGCGCCAGCAGCCCCTACCGGGACAGGGGCTATGAGCAGTTCTTC. Its translation: CASSPYRDRGYEQFF.

This rearrangement joins TRBV12-5 to TRBJ2-2; D is perhaps TRBD2 (5 bases). V lost 0 bases and J lost 5, with 16 bases in between. The germline V gene has CDR1 LGHNT and CDR2 FRNRAP. The CDR3 extends over 17 amino acids. The CDR3 reads CASGLVKSGSGTGELFF. The CDR3 DNA reads as TGTGCTAGTGGTTTGGTAAAGTCGGGTTCGGGAACCGGGGAGCTGTTTTTT.

The chain links TRBV5-1 to TRBJ2-3; possibly TRBD2 for D (5 bases). Trimming removed 5 bases from V and 2 bases from J, with 12 bases in between. The germline V gene has CDR1 SGHRS and CDR2 YFSETQ. The CDR3 consists of 14 residues. CDR3 region: CASRPGIPTDTQYF. As DNA, the CDR3 is TGCGCCAGCAGACCCGGGATCCCCACAGATACGCAGTATTTT.

This rearrangement joins TRBV20-1 to TRBJ2-2, with 11 bases matching TRBD1. The CDR3 consists of 15 residues. Germline V CDR1 and CDR2: DFQATT, SNEGSKA (reference sequence). J lost 7 bases, V lost 3 bases, and 7 bases had no gene match. DNA of the CDR3: TGCAGTGCTAGTACTGGACAGGGGGCTGACGGGGAGCTGTTTTTT. It encodes CSASTGQGADGELFF.

The chain couples TRBV6-5 to TRBJ2-1, with TRBD1 matching 10 bases. CDR1 and CDR2 from the germline V gene are MNHEY and SVGAGI. J was trimmed by 9 bases and V by 2 bases; bases with no gene match: 7. This CDR3 has 15 amino acids. The CDR3, as DNA: TGTGCCAGCAGTTACCGGGACAGGGGAAGCGTTGAGCAGTTCTTC. Residues: CASSYRDRGSVEQFF.